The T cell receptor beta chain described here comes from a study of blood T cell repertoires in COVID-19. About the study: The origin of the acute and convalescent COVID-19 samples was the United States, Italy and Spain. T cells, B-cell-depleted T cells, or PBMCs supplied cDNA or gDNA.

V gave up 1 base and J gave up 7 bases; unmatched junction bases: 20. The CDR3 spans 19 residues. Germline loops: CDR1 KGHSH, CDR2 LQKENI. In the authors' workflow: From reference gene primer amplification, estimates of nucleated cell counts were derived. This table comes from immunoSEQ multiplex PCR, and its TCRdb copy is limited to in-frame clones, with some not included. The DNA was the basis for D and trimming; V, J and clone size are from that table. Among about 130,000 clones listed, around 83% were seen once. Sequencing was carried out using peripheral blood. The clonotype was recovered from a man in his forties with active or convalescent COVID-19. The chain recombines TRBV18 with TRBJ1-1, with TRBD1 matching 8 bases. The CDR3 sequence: CASSPLASGTGSGGREAFF. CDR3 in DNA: TGTGCCAGCTCACCACTGGCCTCCGGGACAGGTTCTGGTGGGCGTGAAGCTTTCTTT. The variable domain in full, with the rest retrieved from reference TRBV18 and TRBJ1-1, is NAGVMQNPRHLVRRRGQEARLRCSPMKGHSHVYWYRQLPEEGLKFMVYLQKENIIDESGMPKERFSAEFPKEGPSILRIQQVVRGDSAAYFCASSPLASGTGSGGREAFFGQGTRLTVV.